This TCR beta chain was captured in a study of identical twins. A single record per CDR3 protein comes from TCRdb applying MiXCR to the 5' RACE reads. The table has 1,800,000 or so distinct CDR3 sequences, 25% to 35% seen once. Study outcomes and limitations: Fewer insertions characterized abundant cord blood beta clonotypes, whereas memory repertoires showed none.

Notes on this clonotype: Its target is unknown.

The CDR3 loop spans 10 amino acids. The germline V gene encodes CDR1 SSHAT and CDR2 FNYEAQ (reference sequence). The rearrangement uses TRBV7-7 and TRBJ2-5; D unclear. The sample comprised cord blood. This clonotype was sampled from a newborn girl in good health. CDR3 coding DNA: TGTGCTATCGACCTTGGGACCCAGTACTTC. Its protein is CAIDLGTQYF.